These 21 T cell receptor beta chains share one sample of origin, sequenced in a study of blood T cell repertoires in COVID-19. Generated by immunoSEQ multiplex PCR, the TCRdb table keeps only in-frame clones and is missing some. In the table there are some 250,000 clones, about nine tenths of which are singletons. Sequenced sample: PBMCs or T cells enriched from blood (not recorded which). These TCRs come from a young man who had recovered from COVID-19.

The V and J genes are TRBV4-2 and TRBJ2-2, with 11 bases identical to TRBD2. Germline values: CDR1 LGHNA, CDR2 YNFKEQ. Losses at the gene ends were 0 bases for V and 9 bases for J; bases not matched to a gene: 12. The CDR3 has 18 residues. The CDR3 DNA reads TGTGCCAGCAGCCAAGATAGTCGCGTAGCGGGGGGGCTAAGGGAGCTGTTTTTT. Its protein product is CASSQDSRVAGGLRELFF.

The chain couples TRBV16 to TRBJ2-7; 10 nucleotides agree with TRBD1. Germline values: CDR1 KGHSY, CDR2 FQNENV. J lost 5 bases, V lost 4 bases, and 11 bases had no gene match. The CDR3 covers 16 residues. The CDR3 here is CASSLARQGAFHEQYF. For the CDR3, the DNA is TGTGCCAGCAGCCTCGCCAGACAGGGGGCCTTCCACGAGCAGTACTTC.

This CDR3 is CASSQGTGNEQFF. CDR3 in DNA: TGCGCCAGCAGCCAAGGAACAGGCAATGAGCAGTTCTTC. The chain is built from TRBV4-1 and TRBJ2-1; tentatively, D is TRBD1 (5 bases). V dropped 1 base and J dropped 6 bases, with 7 bases sitting between them. The V gene's germline CDR1 is MGHRA and CDR2 YSYEKL. The CDR3 is made up of 13 amino acids.

CDR3 DNA: TGTGCCAGCAGCTACGGGACTAGCGGTTACAATGAGCAGTTCTTC. Protein: CASSYGTSGYNEQFF. The chain links TRBV3-1 (or the pseudogene TRBV3-2) to TRBJ2-1, with 11 bases identical to TRBD2. Germline CDR1 and CDR2: LGHDT and YNNKEL (reference sequence). V was pared by 5 bases and J by 4 bases, with 4 bases of the junction left unmatched. CDR3 length equals 15 residues.

This chain joins TRBV7-2 and TRBJ1-5; D is unclear. This CDR3 contains 13 residues. The V end was cut by 5 bases, the J end by 2 bases, with 7 bases between. CDR1 and CDR2 from the germline V gene are SGHTA and FQGNSA. CDR3 sequence: CASSHGGNQPQHF. The CDR3 bases are TGTGCCAGCAGCCACGGGGGCAATCAGCCCCAGCATTTT.

The genes are TRBV2 and TRBJ2-3; 12 nucleotides line up with TRBD2. V shed 6 bases and J 1 base; nucleotides not matched to a gene: 11. Germline V gene sequence: CDR1 SNHLY, CDR2 FYNNEI. The CDR3 spans 18 residues. The CDR3 nucleotides read TGTGCCAGCAGACTACTCTCGACTAGCGGGAGACGCACAGATACGCAGTATTTT. Translation: CASRLLSTSGRRTDTQYF. Supplemented by reference TRBV2 and TRBJ2-3, the full variable domain reads EPEVTQTPSHQVTQMGQEVILRCVPISNHLYFYWYRQILGQKVEFLVSFYNNEISEKSEIFDDQFSVERPDGSNFTLKIRSTKLEDSAMYFCASRLLSTSGRRTDTQYFGPGTRLTVL.

The gene calls are TRBV28 and TRBJ2-3, with TRBD1 matching 7 bases. This CDR3 region has 14 residues. After removal of 6 bases from V and 5 bases from J, the junction contained 8 bases not matched to a gene. Germline V gene sequence: CDR1 MDHEN, CDR2 SYDVKM. The CDR3 loop reads CASSRGQVRDTQYF. The CDR3 region has the DNA TGTGCCAGCAGCCGTGGACAGGTCAGAGATACGCAGTATTTT.

The V and J genes are TRBV4-1 and TRBJ1-1, with 8 bases aligning to TRBD1. V shed 3 bases and J 11 bases; nucleotides not matched to a gene: 11. CDR1 is MGHRA, CDR2 YSYEKL, per germline. This CDR3 has 14 residues. The CDR3: CASSHPAQGVRAFF. Here the CDR3 DNA reads TGCGCCAGCAGCCACCCGGCACAGGGGGTTAGGGCTTTCTTT.

This chain connects TRBV6-5 to TRBJ1-5; D is unresolved. The CDR3 runs to 15 residues. Germline CDR1 and CDR2: MNHEY and SVGAGI. V shed 6 bases and J shed 3 bases, with 15 bases lying between them. The CDR3 here is CASSPRGGFNQPQHF. CDR3 sequence (DNA): TGTGCCAGCAGCCCACGGGGAGGTTTCAATCAGCCCCAGCATTTT.

The rearrangement uses TRBV25-1 and TRBJ1-2; 7 bases agree with TRBD1. V gave up 10 bases and J gave up 4 bases; unmatched junction bases: 3. Germline CDR1 and CDR2: MGHDK and SYGVNS. The CDR3 totals 11 residues. Here the CDR3 reads CAIRDSYGYTF. CDR3 bases: TGTGCCATCCGGGACAGCTATGGCTACACCTTC.

This clone was counted a few times. The gene calls are TRBV11-3 and TRBJ2-5, with 10 bases aligning to TRBD2. This CDR3 region has 15 residues. Losses at the gene ends were 3 bases for V and 4 bases for J; bases not matched to a gene: 5. Germline loops: CDR1 SGHNT, CDR2 YENEEA. The CDR3 loop is CASSFRLAGVETQYF. CDR3 nucleotides: TGTGCCAGCAGCTTCCGTCTAGCGGGAGTAGAGACCCAGTACTTC.

The chain uses TRBV9 and TRBJ2-2, with TRBD2 matching over 8 bases. Trimming removed 3 bases from V and 2 bases from J; junction bases left unmatched: 3. CDR1 is SGDLS, CDR2 YYNGEE, per germline. The CDR3 totals 15 residues. The CDR3 region is CASSAGGPNTGELFF. Here the CDR3 DNA reads TGTGCCAGCAGCGCGGGAGGGCCTAACACCGGGGAGCTGTTTTTT.

The chain has TRBV18 and TRBJ2-5; D unresolved. This CDR3 has 14 residues. V was clipped by 1 base and J by 2 bases, with 8 bases between them. Germline V gene lookup returns CDR1 KGHSH and CDR2 LQKENI. The CDR3 protein is CASSPQASQETQYF. The CDR3 coding sequence is TGTGCCAGCTCACCACAGGCTAGTCAAGAGACCCAGTACTTC.

The genes are TRBV5-4 and TRBJ2-1, with TRBD2 matching over 13 bases. The V segment lost 0 bases and the J segment 8 bases; nucleotides outside the gene matches: 2. This CDR3 is 15 amino acids long. Germline V gives CDR1 SGHNT, CDR2 YYREEE (reference sequence). CDR3 region: CASSLGTSGSYEQFF. CDR3 bases: TGTGCCAGCAGCTTGGGGACTAGCGGGAGCTATGAGCAGTTCTTC. Complete variable domain (other parts from reference TRBV5-4 and TRBJ2-1): ETGVTQSPTHLIKTRGQQVTLRCSSQSGHNTVSWYQQALGQGPQFIFQYYREEENGRGNFPPRFSGLQFPNYSSELNVNALELDDSALYLCASSLGTSGSYEQFFGPGTRLTVL.

The gene calls are TRBV4-1 and TRBJ2-5, with a weak D call TRBD2 (6 bases). The CDR3 contains 14 residues. V was trimmed by 8 bases and J by 4 bases, leaving 17 bases between them. Germline-derived CDR1 and CDR2 are MGHRA and YSYEKL. DNA of the CDR3: TGCGCCAGCGGCCTGGGACTGTTGCCAGAGACCCAGTACTTC. It codes for CASGLGLLPETQYF.

This clone was seen only once. The V gene is TRBV5-1, the J gene TRBJ2-5; TRBD1 agrees at 8 bases. Germline assignment: CDR1 SGHRS and CDR2 YFSETQ. The CDR3 runs 16 residues. J gave up 5 bases and V 5 bases, and 14 bases lay outside the gene matches. The CDR3 protein is CASRHAGTGDRETQYF. The CDR3 bases are TGCGCCAGCAGGCATGCCGGGACAGGAGACCGGGAGACCCAGTACTTC.

V is TRBV28 and J is TRBJ2-7; 13 positions match TRBD2. Germline V gives CDR1 MDHEN, CDR2 SYDVKM. The CDR3 is 18 amino acids. After removal of 3 bases from V and 6 bases from J, the junction contained 14 bases not matched to a gene. The DNA of the CDR3 is TGTGCCAGCAGTTTCCTCGTCCCTGGACTAGCGGGAGAGGCCGAGCAGTACTTC. It yields the protein CASSFLVPGLAGEAEQYF.

This sequence joins TRBV11-3 and TRBJ2-7; 14 bases line up with TRBD2. Trimming at V came to 3 bases and at J to 2 bases, leaving 6 bases not matched to a gene. Germline V gene data show CDR1 as SGHNT and CDR2 as YENEEA. This CDR3 has 17 amino acids. DNA for the CDR3: TGTGCCAGCAGCTTGGGGACTAGCGGGAGTATACCCTACGAGCAGTACTTC. This sequence encodes CASSLGTSGSIPYEQYF.

The count of this clone is one. V and J are TRBV7-9 and TRBJ2-4; 9 positions agree with TRBD1. The V and J ends lost 4 bases and 0 bases, in that order; junction bases with no gene match: 7. Germline V gene data show CDR1 as SEHNR and CDR2 as FQNEAQ (reference sequence). The CDR3 contains 17 residues. The CDR3 loop is CASSSDRGLSAKNIQYF. The CDR3 nucleotides read TGTGCCAGCAGCTCGGACAGGGGCCTTTCAGCCAAAAACATTCAGTACTTC.

The DNA of the CDR3 is TGTGCCAGCAATCCCGGACTAGCGGGAACCACAGATACGCAGTATTTT. This gives the protein CASNPGLAGTTDTQYF. The rearrangement links TRBV28 to TRBJ2-3; 12 bases map to TRBD2. J was trimmed by 2 bases and V by 7 bases; bases with no gene match: 7. The CDR3 totals 16 residues. CDR1 MDHEN and CDR2 SYDVKM come from the germline V gene.

The CDR3 sequence: CASRWDSLSNQPQHF. The CDR3 nucleotides are TGTGCCAGCAGGTGGGACAGCCTCAGCAATCAGCCCCAGCATTTT. The chain carries TRBV6-5 and TRBJ1-5; 7 bases are a match to TRBD1. Germline V gene data show CDR1 as MNHEY and CDR2 as SVGAGI. V shed 6 bases, J shed 1 base, and the junction held 6 bases outside the gene matches. The CDR3 is 15 residues long.